The clone carrying this TCR beta chain was seen only a few times. No antigen is known for it. This record comes from a study of post-analysis software for immune sequencing data. Overall study: In terms of disease course, relapsing-remitting, secondary progressive and progressive-relapsing multiple sclerosis were included.

Prepared libraries of TCR beta cDNA carried unique molecular identifiers. Starting from roughly 1.1 to 9.2 million T cells, the study yielded about 540,000 cDNA molecules. TCRdb re-called the PCR reads with MiXCR, one entry per CDR3 protein. The sample lists a few hundred thousand distinct CDR3 sequences; 35% to 45% were seen once. Findings of the study overall: Patients with multiple sclerosis recorded significantly lower normalized Chao1 diversity than controls, the study found. Same-batch preparations were strongly co-clustered by F measure. In patients, about five TRBV segments were more frequent than in controls, with TRBV5-6, TRBV5-1 and TRBV20-1 among them.

The germline CDR1 and CDR2 sequences are MDHEN and SYDVKM. The CDR3 contains 16 residues. The V gene end was trimmed by 5 bases and the J gene end by 5 bases; junction bases not matched to a gene: 8. The sample was blood. This sequence joins TRBV28 and TRBJ2-2; 10 bases align to TRBD1. The sequence was obtained from a girl between 5 and 17 years old with multiple sclerosis. The CDR3 DNA is TGTGCCAGCAGTCCCTCGGGACAGGGGAGGACCGGGGAGCTGTTTTTT. Amino acid sequence: CASSPSGQGRTGELFF.